This record looks at one TCR beta chain sequence and its context. This clone showed up just once. The antigen it binds to is not known. One base away there is no much larger clone; base qualities are not given. Reading the germline V gene (reference sequence) gives CDR1 MNHEY and CDR2 SMNVEV. V and J are trimmed by 3 bases and 2 bases, and the gene matches miss 7 bases of the junction. Taken from cysteine to phenylalanine, the CDR3 has 16 residues. Only the CDR3 DNA is retained, 48 bases long and in frame from the first base. Samples from volunteer blood donors who had recovered from COVID-19 were contributed by a second Seattle source. The collaborating institutions used their own protocols to collect whole blood in K2EDTA tubes. For TCRbeta analysis, collaborators shipped samples in one of three forms: frozen whole blood, isolated PBMCs, or DNA extracted from either of those sample types. TCRbeta CDR3 regions were amplified from genomic DNA using the immunoSEQ Assay, a bias-controlled multiplex PCR. The source study handled its data this way. Within the assay, amplification of reference gene primers was used to estimate how many nucleated cells each sample contained. Sequence reads were collapsed and filtered to measure the absolute abundance of every unique TCRbeta CDR3 rearrangement. For each sample, productive Simpson clonality was calculated as the square root of Simpson's diversity index over productive rearrangements. Sourced from immuneACCESS, this table was stored by TCRdb with only in-frame sequences that have V and J called. A share of the clones is absent; for the studies checked, an unresolved V gene accounts for under half, and the remainder has no known explanation. Clonal size and the V and J genes are those of that table, whereas D and trimming came from the DNA. This sample lists 250,000 or so clones; 89% were detected once. Around 4.6% of the sample comes from the top ten.

This sample stems from a study of blood T cell repertoires in COVID-19 (dated by TCRdb to about 2020). Regarding the complete study: The collaborator samples originated in the United States, Italy and Spain and spanned the acute and convalescent phases of COVID-19. The repertoires were released in a freely available public database meant as a resource for research on the immune response to SARS-CoV-2. The prospective study material was composed of cDNA or gDNA derived from T cells, B-cell-depleted T cells, or PBMCs. HLA class I and class II types, where available, came from metadata supplied by the sample provider rather than from assay-based typing. The samples were drawn from the first 160 participants of the ongoing ImmuneRACE study and from 1,254 subjects provided by 6 global collaborators. The dataset comprised deeply sampled blood TCRbeta repertoires from subjects exposed to, actively infected with, or recovered from COVID-19. A de-identified subject ID, COVID-19 status, age in years and sex were almost always included in the sample metadata.

Broader findings and caveats from the paper: Clinical and demographic metadata were provided uncurated, with the amount varying by source and participant.

The rearrangement joined TRBV27 to TRBJ2-5; TRBD2 matches 9 bases in the middle. Source material: peripheral blood. The sequence was collected from a woman aged 40 to 50 who had recovered from COVID-19. The DNA reads as follows: TGTGCCAGCAGTTTGAGTAGCGGGGGTCTACAAGAGACCCAGTACTTC. Protein translation: CASSLSSGGLQETQYF.